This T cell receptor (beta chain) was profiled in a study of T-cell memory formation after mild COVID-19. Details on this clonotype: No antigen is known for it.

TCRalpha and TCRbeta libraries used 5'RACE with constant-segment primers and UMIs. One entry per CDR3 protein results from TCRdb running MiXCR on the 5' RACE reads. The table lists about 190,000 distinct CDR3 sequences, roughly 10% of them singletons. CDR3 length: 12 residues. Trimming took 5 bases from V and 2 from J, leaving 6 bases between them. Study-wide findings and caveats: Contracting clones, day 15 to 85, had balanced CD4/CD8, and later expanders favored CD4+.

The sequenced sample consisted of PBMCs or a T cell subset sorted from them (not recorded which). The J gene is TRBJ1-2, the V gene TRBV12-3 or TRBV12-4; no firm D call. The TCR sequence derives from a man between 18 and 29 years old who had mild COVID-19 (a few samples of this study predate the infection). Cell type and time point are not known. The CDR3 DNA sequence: TGTGCCAGCAGTCAGACGAACTATGGCTACACCTTC. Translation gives CASSQTNYGYTF.